The 12 T cell receptor beta chains reported below all come from one sample, sequenced in a study of blood T cell repertoires in COVID-19. Assay used: immunoSEQ multiplex PCR; TCRdb lists only in-frame clones, some missing. Among more than 50,000 clones listed, 65% to 90% were seen once. Sample: peripheral blood. All receptors derive from a human donor in a cohort sampled during active COVID-19.

The J gene is TRBJ2-7, the V gene TRBV6-5; D might be TRBD2 (6 bases). The CDR3 is made up of 15 amino acids. Between the trimmed V and J ends, which lost 7 bases and 3 bases, there was a span of 19 bases. The germline V gene encodes CDR1 MNHEY and CDR2 SVGAGI. The CDR3 here is CASIPTHGGGYEQYF. In DNA form, the CDR3 reads TGTGCCAGCATTCCGACTCATGGGGGAGGCTACGAGCAGTACTTC.

V and J are TRBV11-2 and TRBJ2-3; 10 nucleotides agree with TRBD1. V trimming: 1 base; J trimming: 6 bases; junction bases outside the gene matches: 4. Germline CDR1 SGHAT, CDR2 FQNNGV. The CDR3 runs to 15 residues. The CDR3 nucleotides are TGTGCCAGCAGCTTAGTGGGACAGGGGTGGGATACGCAGTATTTT. Protein product: CASSLVGQGWDTQYF.

The chain is built from TRBV18 and TRBJ2-7; 10 bases are a match to TRBD2. Germline lookup yields CDR1 KGHSH and CDR2 LQKENI. V shed 6 bases, J shed 3 bases, and the junction held 8 bases outside the gene matches. There are 15 residues in the CDR3. In nucleotides, the CDR3 is TGTGCCAGCTCCGCGCTAGCGGGGGAGAACTACGAGCAGTACTTC. Its translation is CASSALAGENYEQYF.

The chain joins TRBV19 to TRBJ2-7, with 7 positions matching TRBD2. V lost 5 bases to trimming and J lost 6 bases; unmatched junction nucleotides: 7. The CDR3 is 13 amino acids. Germline CDR1 reads LNHDA; CDR2 reads SQIVND (reference sequence). CDR3 in DNA: TGTGCCAGTAGTTCTAGCGGACGGCTCGAGCAGTACTTC. This encodes CASSSSGRLEQYF.

The V call is TRBV6-2 or TRBV6-3, the J call TRBJ1-5; 7 bases agree with TRBD1. The germline gives CDR1 MNHEY, CDR2 SVGEGT. With V trimmed by 2 bases and J by 2 bases, 0 bases remained unmatched. This CDR3 region has 14 residues. The CDR3 DNA follows: TGTGCCAGCAGTTACGGGACAGGCAATCAGCCCCAGCATTTT. This encodes CASSYGTGNQPQHF.

The V and J genes are TRBV11-2 and TRBJ1-6, with 9 bases fitting TRBD1. The germline V gene has CDR1 SGHAT and CDR2 FQNNGV. This CDR3 is built from 18 residues. Unmatched junction bases numbered 17, after V lost 5 bases and J lost 9 bases. Here the CDR3 reads CASSPHRAQGAVISPLHF. The CDR3 bases are TGTGCCAGCAGCCCTCACCGAGCACAGGGGGCAGTAATTTCACCCCTCCACTTT.

The rearrangement links TRBV29-1 to TRBJ2-5; weak D call: TRBD1 (6 bases). The CDR3 covers 13 residues. V lost 3 bases to trimming and J lost 1 base, with 9 bases between them. The germline gives CDR1 SQVTM, CDR2 ANQGSEA. CDR3 sequence (DNA): TGCAGCGTTGAGACGGACAGCCAAGAGACCCAGTACTTC. Encoded protein: CSVETDSQETQYF.

The V and J genes are TRBV6-6 and TRBJ2-3, with D perhaps matching TRBD2 (7 bases). Trimming cost V 0 bases and J 1 base, with 8 bases left between them. Germline V lookup: CDR1 MNHNY, CDR2 SVGAGI (reference sequence). This CDR3 is built from 15 residues. CDR3 residues: CASSYSGGGTDTQYF. CDR3 bases: TGTGCCAGCAGTTACTCAGGGGGGGGCACAGATACGCAGTATTTT.

This chain links TRBV4-2 with TRBJ1-4; D is uncertain. V shed 4 bases and J shed 9 bases, with 18 bases lying between them. Germline CDR1 and CDR2: LGHNA and YNFKEQ. CDR3 length equals 15 residues. This CDR3 reads CASSPSPTQEKKLFF. CDR3 nucleotides: TGTGCCAGCAGCCCTAGCCCTACACAAGAGAAAAAACTGTTTTTT.

This rearrangement joins TRBV7-6 to TRBJ2-1; no clear D. The length of the CDR3 is 13 residues. Germline CDR1 and CDR2: SGHVS and FNYEAQ. V shed 5 bases and J shed 0 bases, with 5 bases lying between them. CDR3 sequence (DNA): TGTGCCAGCAGCCGTATCTCCTACAATGAGCAGTTCTTC. Its protein product is CASSRISYNEQFF.

This sequence joins TRBV5-4 and TRBJ2-3; 7 bases align to TRBD2. Germline CDR1 SGHNT, CDR2 YYREEE (reference sequence). CDR3 length: 14 residues. J lost 5 bases, V lost 4 bases, and 7 bases had no gene match. The CDR3 bases are TGTGCCAGCAGCCCCCCTAGCGGAGGAGATACGCAGTATTTT. As protein: CASSPPSGGDTQYF.

This rearrangement joins TRBV18 to TRBJ1-6, with no clear D. The germline V gene has CDR1 KGHSH and CDR2 LQKENI. Trimming removed 6 bases at V and 5 bases at J, with 17 bases between. The CDR3 runs to 16 residues. CDR3 loop: CASSPEGRGNNSPLHF. In DNA, the CDR3 is TGTGCCAGCTCCCCCGAAGGACGGGGTAATAATTCACCCCTCCACTTT.